These 15 T cell receptor beta chains were sequenced from one sample in a study of blood T cell repertoires in COVID-19. Here immunoSEQ multiplex PCR was the method, and the copy in TCRdb shows in-frame clones only, minus some. Of some 140,000 clones in the sample, roughly 84% are singletons; the top ten hold 5% to 6%. The sequenced material came from PBMCs or T cells enriched from blood (not recorded which). The receptors originated from a man in his forties with acute COVID-19.

The V call is TRBV3-1 (or the pseudogene TRBV3-2), the J call TRBJ2-1; TRBD1 aligns across 7 bases. Trimming at V came to 4 bases and at J to 5 bases, leaving 17 bases not matched to a gene. The CDR3 is 18 amino acids. Per the germline V gene, CDR1 is LGHDT and CDR2 is YNNKEL (reference sequence). This CDR3 is CASSRAGFRGRLNNEQFF. Here the CDR3 DNA reads TGTGCCAGCAGCCGAGCTGGCTTTAGGGGGCGCTTAAACAATGAGCAGTTCTTC.

The chain couples TRBV6-2 or TRBV6-3 to TRBJ1-2; possible D gene TRBD1, 6 bases. Deletions cut 4 bases from V and 6 bases from J, with 18 bases between. Germline CDR1 MNHEY, CDR2 SVGEGT. The CDR3 is 15 residues long. CDR3 sequence: CASSSSPDRFHGYTF. CDR3 bases: TGTGCCAGCAGTTCATCCCCGGACAGATTTCATGGCTACACCTTC.

J is TRBJ2-1 and V is TRBV9, with TRBD2 matching 8 bases. Germline trimming cut 3 bases from V and 9 bases from J; bases unmatched to any gene: 11. The CDR3 is 15 residues long. Germline V gene lookup returns CDR1 SGDLS and CDR2 YYNGEE. CDR3 residues: CASSASSGSTAEQFF. In DNA form, the CDR3 reads TGTGCCAGCAGCGCCTCTAGCGGGTCCACGGCTGAGCAGTTCTTC.

This chain uses TRBV20-1 with TRBJ1-4, with D uncertain. CDR1 DFQATT and CDR2 SNEGSKA come from the germline V gene (reference sequence). This CDR3 is 13 amino acids long. V was shortened by 3 bases and J by 8 bases, with 13 bases between the two germline ends. Written as DNA, the CDR3 is TGCAGTGCTAGTGACGGGTTACGGGAAAAACTGTTTTTT. Residues: CSASDGLREKLFF.

V and J are TRBV7-9 and TRBJ1-1, with 10 bases aligning to TRBD1. V lost 4 bases to trimming and J lost 10 bases; unmatched junction nucleotides: 18. CDR1 and CDR2 (germline): SEHNR, FQNEAQ (reference sequence). The CDR3 contains 17 residues. The CDR3 here is CASSSLLRYRTGGGAFF. The CDR3 coding sequence is TGTGCCAGCAGCTCTCTCCTCCGTTATCGGACAGGGGGGGGAGCTTTCTTT.

The chain recombines TRBV28 with TRBJ2-2, with D possibly TRBD2 on 6 matching bases. CDR3 length: 16 amino acids. Trimming shortened V by 0 bases and J by 2 bases, and 10 bases separated the two germline ends. Per the germline V gene, CDR1 is MDHEN and CDR2 is SYDVKM. The CDR3 region has the DNA TGTGCCAGCAGTTTATGGTCCGGGGGAAACACCGGGGAGCTGTTTTTT. This codes for CASSLWSGGNTGELFF.

The chain is built from TRBV7-9 and TRBJ2-7, with D hard to call. Trimming cost V 7 bases and J 1 base, with 11 bases left between them. CDR1 and CDR2 (germline): SEHNR, FQNEAQ (reference sequence). The CDR3 spans 13 residues. CDR3 in amino acids: CASIAPGSYEQYF. In DNA form, the CDR3 reads TGTGCCAGCATCGCCCCAGGTTCCTACGAGCAGTACTTC.

The count of this clone is one. This chain connects TRBV4-1 to TRBJ1-6; D might be TRBD1 (6 bases). Germline-derived CDR1 and CDR2 are MGHRA and YSYEKL. The CDR3 contains 21 residues. Deletions cut 0 bases from V and 4 bases from J, with 25 bases between. The CDR3 spells CASSQETLDSSGHGYNSPLHF. CDR3 nucleotides: TGCGCCAGCAGCCAAGAGACTCTGGACAGTTCGGGTCATGGGTATAATTCACCCCTCCACTTT.

In its sample, this clone was seen a few times. The genes are TRBV6-2 or TRBV6-3 and TRBJ1-1; D unresolved. The CDR3 is 12 amino acids. CDR1 is MNHEY, CDR2 SVGEGT, per germline. Trimming left V 5 bases short and J 5 bases short, with 9 bases between. CDR3 amino acids: CASSERQTEAFF. CDR3 nucleotide sequence: TGTGCCAGCAGTGAGAGGCAAACTGAAGCTTTCTTT.

This clone was observed once. The V call is TRBV5-1, the J call TRBJ2-1; 9 bases match TRBD2. This CDR3 has 21 amino acids. The germline gives CDR1 SGHRS, CDR2 YFSETQ. V trimming: 5 bases; J trimming: 0 bases; junction bases outside the gene matches: 21. CDR3 DNA sequence: TGCGCCAGCAGACCTTCCTCGGGTCGGCTAGCGGGATCCGGCTCCTACAATGAGCAGTTCTTC. This sequence encodes CASRPSSGRLAGSGSYNEQFF. The whole variable domain, filled in from reference TRBV5-1 and TRBJ2-1, reads KAGVTQTPRYLIKTRGQQVTLSCSPISGHRSVSWYQQTPGQGLQFLFEYFSETQRNKGNFPGRFSGRQFSNSRSEMNVSTLELGDSALYLCASRPSSGRLAGSGSYNEQFFGPGTRLTVL.

The rearrangement links TRBV7-8 to TRBJ2-5; maybe TRBD1 (6 bases). The length of the CDR3 is 14 residues. With 3 bases removed from V and 0 bases from J, the gap between germline ends came to 8 bases. From germline, CDR1 is SGHVS and CDR2 FQNEAQ. For the CDR3, the DNA is TGTGCCAGCAGCTTGGGGGCCTACCAAGAGACCCAGTACTTC. As protein: CASSLGAYQETQYF.

The chain is built from TRBV30 and TRBJ2-1; 7 nucleotides match TRBD2. CDR3 length: 14 residues. CDR1 and CDR2 from the germline V gene are GTSNPN and SVGIG (reference sequence). Trimming took 3 bases from V and 3 from J; bases not matched to a gene: 5. The CDR3 reads CAWRAGVDYNEQFF. In DNA, the CDR3 is TGTGCCTGGAGGGCGGGAGTAGACTACAATGAGCAGTTCTTC. Full variable domain (missing parts from reference TRBV30 and TRBJ2-1): SQTIHQWPATLVQPVGSPLSLECTVEGTSNPNLYWYRQAAGRGLQLLFYSVGIGQISSEVPQNLSASRPQDRQFILSSKKLLLSDSGFYLCAWRAGVDYNEQFFGPGTRLTVL.

The rearrangement uses TRBV6-6 and TRBJ2-3; no reliable D call. This CDR3 comprises 14 residues. Germline CDR1 is MNHNY and CDR2 is SVGAGI (reference sequence). V lost 11 bases, J lost 5 bases, and 20 bases lay in between. The CDR3 DNA sequence: TGTGCCTCCTCGATGCCTCAGTTGAAAGATACGCAGTATTTT. As protein: CASSMPQLKDTQYF.

The chain uses TRBV7-9 and TRBJ1-2; 8 bases map to TRBD1. Trimming removed 5 bases from V and 7 bases from J; junction bases left unmatched: 3. The CDR3 covers 12 residues. Germline V gene sequence: CDR1 SEHNR, CDR2 FQNEAQ (reference sequence). Here the CDR3 DNA reads TGTGCCAGCAGCCGGGACAGGAGTGGCTACACCTTC. This codes for CASSRDRSGYTF.

The chain's CDR3 is CASSQDPQISTDTQYF. CDR3 sequence (DNA): TGCGCCAGCAGCCAAGATCCTCAGATCTCCACAGATACGCAGTATTTT. The chain is built from TRBV4-3 and TRBJ2-3; D call uncertain. V lost 0 bases, J lost 2 bases, and 12 bases lay in between. The CDR3 sequence is 16 residues long. Per germline, CDR1 LGHNA and CDR2 YSLEER.